The rows below give T cell receptor beta chains drawn from one sample of a study of blood T cell repertoires in COVID-19. Only in-frame clones appear in the TCRdb table, and some are missing; sequencing was by immunoSEQ multiplex PCR. The profile shows fewer than 500,000 clones, roughly 90% of them singletons. The sequenced sample consisted of PBMCs or T cells enriched from blood (not recorded which). These receptors all come from a young woman who had recovered from COVID-19. Each CDR3 is given with its conserved first and last residue. The D gene is left open where the match is weak. Part of the rows lack a size; the others show once, few, many or a class for expanded clones.

d_call: .
clone_size: once
v_call: TRBV7-9
j_call: TRBJ2-7
cdr3_aa: CASSPPGGPTYEQYF
cdr3_nt: TGTGCCAGCAGCCCCCCCGGGGGGCCGACCTACGAGCAGTACTTC

d_call: TRBD1
clone_size: .
v_call: TRBV11-3
j_call: TRBJ2-5
cdr3_aa: CASSSGQQETQYF
cdr3_nt: TGTGCCAGCAGCTCGGGACAGCAAGAGACCCAGTACTTC

d_call: .
clone_size: few
v_call: TRBV27
j_call: TRBJ1-2
cdr3_aa: CASSRIRQLSYGYTF
cdr3_nt: TGTGCCAGCAGCAGGATCAGACAGCTTTCGTATGGCTACACCTTC

d_call: .
clone_size: .
v_call: TRBV27
j_call: TRBJ2-7
cdr3_aa: CASSFGRGISYEQYF
cdr3_nt: TGTGCCAGCAGTTTTGGCAGGGGTATATCCTACGAGCAGTACTTC

d_call: TRBD2
clone_size: .
v_call: TRBV3-1/TRBV3-2
j_call: TRBJ2-3
cdr3_aa: CASSQVSSGGADTQYF
cdr3_nt: TGTGCCAGCAGCCAAGTATCTAGCGGGGGGGCAGATACGCAGTATTTT

d_call: .
clone_size: .
v_call: TRBV27
j_call: TRBJ1-1
cdr3_aa: CASSLERGYAEAFF
cdr3_nt: TGTGCCAGCAGTTTGGAACGGGGGTACGCTGAAGCTTTCTTT

d_call: .
clone_size: .
v_call: TRBV15
j_call: TRBJ2-3
cdr3_aa: CATSRAPSSTDTQYF
cdr3_nt: TGTGCCACCAGCAGAGCCCCTTCTAGCACAGATACGCAGTATTTT

d_call: .
clone_size: .
v_call: TRBV18
j_call: TRBJ1-1
cdr3_aa: CASSPHSSGEAFF
cdr3_nt: TGTGCCAGCTCACCGCATTCTTCCGGGGAAGCTTTCTTT

d_call: .
clone_size: .
v_call: TRBV6-4
j_call: TRBJ1-1
cdr3_aa: CASSKTPGMDDTEAFF
cdr3_nt: TGTGCCAGCAGCAAAACCCCGGGGATGGATGACACTGAAGCTTTCTTT

d_call: TRBD1
clone_size: .
v_call: TRBV6-5
j_call: TRBJ2-7
cdr3_aa: CASMGRDRGSYEQYF
cdr3_nt: TGTGCCAGCATGGGGAGGGACAGGGGCTCCTACGAGCAGTACTTC

d_call: TRBD2
clone_size: .
v_call: TRBV5-1
j_call: TRBJ2-1
cdr3_aa: CASRSPGLERWYEQFF
cdr3_nt: TGCGCCAGCAGATCGCCGGGACTAGAAAGATGGTATGAGCAGTTCTTC

d_call: .
clone_size: .
v_call: TRBV30
j_call: TRBJ2-7
cdr3_aa: CAWSPYSSYEQYF
cdr3_nt: TGTGCCTGGAGTCCCTATAGCTCCTACGAGCAGTACTTC

d_call: TRBD1
clone_size: .
v_call: TRBV7-9
j_call: TRBJ2-5
cdr3_aa: CASSLGDRDQETQYF
cdr3_nt: TGTGCCAGCAGCTTAGGGGACAGGGACCAAGAGACCCAGTACTTC

d_call: .
clone_size: few
v_call: TRBV12-5
j_call: TRBJ2-2
cdr3_aa: CASALEGTGELFF
cdr3_nt: TGTGCTAGTGCCCTGGAGGGAACCGGGGAGCTGTTTTTT

d_call: .
clone_size: .
v_call: TRBV27
j_call: TRBJ2-7
cdr3_aa: CASSLPGQREQYF
cdr3_nt: TGTGCCAGCAGTTTGCCAGGGCAGCGCGAGCAGTACTTC

d_call: .
clone_size: .
v_call: TRBV19
j_call: TRBJ2-2
cdr3_aa: CASSDPGQLAGELFF
cdr3_nt: TGTGCCAGTAGTGACCCAGGACAGCTGGCCGGGGAGCTGTTTTTT

d_call: .
clone_size: .
v_call: TRBV28
j_call: TRBJ1-2
cdr3_aa: CASTSGYGYTF
cdr3_nt: TGTGCCAGCACCTCGGGGTATGGCTACACCTTC

d_call: .
clone_size: .
v_call: TRBV5-5
j_call: TRBJ1-2
cdr3_aa: CASSLASDGNYGYTF
cdr3_nt: TGTGCCAGCAGCTTGGCCTCTGACGGGAACTATGGCTACACCTTC

d_call: .
clone_size: .
v_call: TRBV5-1
j_call: TRBJ2-5
cdr3_aa: CASGPARTPQETQYF
cdr3_nt: TGCGCCAGCGGCCCCGCCCGGACTCCTCAAGAGACCCAGTACTTC

d_call: .
clone_size: .
v_call: TRBV3-1/TRBV3-2
j_call: TRBJ2-1
cdr3_aa: CASSQGLYNEQFF
cdr3_nt: TGTGCCAGCAGCCAAGGACTTTACAATGAGCAGTTCTTC

d_call: .
clone_size: .
v_call: TRBV28
j_call: TRBJ1-6
cdr3_aa: CAIGVGSYNSPLHF
cdr3_nt: TGTGCCATAGGGGTAGGGTCCTATAATTCACCCCTCCACTTT

d_call: .
clone_size: .
v_call: TRBV27
j_call: TRBJ1-6
cdr3_aa: CASSLSSGLASLHF
cdr3_nt: TGTGCCAGCAGTCTATCCTCAGGACTTGCATCCCTCCACTTT

d_call: .
clone_size: .
v_call: TRBV19
j_call: TRBJ1-5
cdr3_aa: CASSMSRERNQPQHF
cdr3_nt: TGTGCCAGTAGTATGTCCAGGGAACGCAATCAGCCCCAGCATTTT

d_call: TRBD1
clone_size: .
v_call: TRBV7-9
j_call: TRBJ1-4
cdr3_aa: CASSHEGQVGEKLFF
cdr3_nt: TGTGCCAGCAGCCACGAGGGACAGGTCGGGGAAAAACTGTTTTTT

d_call: .
clone_size: .
v_call: TRBV29-1
j_call: TRBJ2-7
cdr3_aa: CSVAPAANEQYF
cdr3_nt: TGCAGCGTGGCCCCGGCGGCCAACGAGCAGTACTTC

d_call: TRBD1
clone_size: .
v_call: TRBV24-1
j_call: TRBJ1-1
cdr3_aa: CATSDPTRDSRTEAFF
cdr3_nt: TGTGCCACCAGTGATCCGACACGGGACAGTCGGACTGAAGCTTTCTTT

d_call: TRBD2
clone_size: .
v_call: TRBV5-8
j_call: TRBJ2-5
cdr3_aa: CASSLGLAEIQETQYF
cdr3_nt: TGTGCCAGCAGCCTCGGACTAGCGGAGATCCAAGAGACCCAGTACTTC

d_call: .
clone_size: .
v_call: TRBV30
j_call: TRBJ1-2
cdr3_aa: CAWRPRQIQAANYGYTF
cdr3_nt: TGTGCCTGGAGACCTAGACAGATTCAGGCCGCTAACTATGGCTACACCTTC

d_call: .
clone_size: few
v_call: TRBV19
j_call: TRBJ1-4
cdr3_aa: CASGLRRGLATNEKLFF
cdr3_nt: TGTGCCAGCGGTCTAAGGCGGGGGCTTGCAACTAATGAAAAACTGTTTTTT

d_call: .
clone_size: .
v_call: TRBV5-4
j_call: TRBJ1-6
cdr3_aa: CASSPRDTNSPLHF
cdr3_nt: TGTGCCAGCAGTCCACGGGACACGAATTCACCCCTCCACTTT

d_call: .
clone_size: .
v_call: TRBV27
j_call: TRBJ1-1
cdr3_aa: CASSLSGGYTEAFF
cdr3_nt: TGTGCCAGCAGTTTATCGGGGGGATACACTGAAGCTTTCTTT

d_call: .
clone_size: .
v_call: TRBV6-5
j_call: TRBJ2-7
cdr3_aa: CASSLGTNTYEQYF
cdr3_nt: TGTGCCAGCAGCCTCGGGACAAATACCTACGAGCAGTACTTC

d_call: .
clone_size: .
v_call: TRBV7-2
j_call: TRBJ2-7
cdr3_aa: CASSLLTASYEQYF
cdr3_nt: TGTGCCAGCAGCTTATTGACAGCTTCATACGAGCAGTACTTC

d_call: TRBD1
clone_size: once
v_call: TRBV19
j_call: TRBJ2-3
cdr3_aa: CASSTRQGTTTDTQYF
cdr3_nt: TGTGCCAGTAGTACACGACAGGGGACAACCACAGATACGCAGTATTTT

d_call: .
clone_size: .
v_call: TRBV20-1
j_call: TRBJ2-3
cdr3_aa: CSASRNRVITDTQYF
cdr3_nt: TGCAGTGCTAGTCGGAACAGGGTGATTACAGATACGCAGTATTTT

d_call: TRBD1
clone_size: .
v_call: TRBV30
j_call: TRBJ1-4
cdr3_aa: CAWSPRGQGAAAANEKLFF
cdr3_nt: TGTGCCTGGAGTCCAAGGGGCCAGGGGGCGGCGGCAGCTAATGAAAAACTGTTTTTT

d_call: .
clone_size: .
v_call: TRBV6-8
j_call: TRBJ2-3
cdr3_aa: CASSYPPISGGGVTDTQYF
cdr3_nt: TGTGCCAGCAGTTACCCGCCCATTTCGGGGGGCGGGGTCACAGATACGCAGTATTTT

d_call: TRBD2
clone_size: .
v_call: TRBV5-1
j_call: TRBJ2-3
cdr3_aa: CASSLDPTSGGSDTQYF
cdr3_nt: TGCGCCAGCAGCTTGGACCCGACTAGCGGGGGCTCAGATACGCAGTATTTT

d_call: .
clone_size: .
v_call: TRBV24-1
j_call: TRBJ1-1
cdr3_aa: CATSGGGMNTEAFF
cdr3_nt: TGTGCCACCAGTGGGGGAGGGATGAACACTGAAGCTTTCTTT

d_call: TRBD1
clone_size: .
v_call: TRBV18
j_call: TRBJ1-5
cdr3_aa: CASSPTGNSNQPQHF
cdr3_nt: TGTGCCAGCTCACCGACAGGGAATAGCAATCAGCCCCAGCATTTT

d_call: .
clone_size: .
v_call: TRBV27
j_call: TRBJ1-2
cdr3_aa: CASSPTVGGHGYTF
cdr3_nt: TGTGCCAGCAGTCCAACAGTCGGGGGTCATGGCTACACCTTC

d_call: TRBD1
clone_size: .
v_call: TRBV12-3/TRBV12-4
j_call: TRBJ1-4
cdr3_aa: CASRPTGYEKLFF
cdr3_nt: TGTGCCAGCAGGCCGACAGGGTATGAAAAACTGTTTTTT